This TCR beta chain derives from a study of T cell repertoires and Cas9 in healthy adults. Study-wide context: Characterization of SpCas9-reactive CD4 and CD8 T cells covered multi-effector potency, cytotoxicity and lineage. Study-wide findings and caveats: The SpCas9-reactive response appeared to contain many SpCas9-reactive regulatory T cells. SpCas9-reactive regulatory T cells reportedly mitigated SpCas9-reactive effector T cells in vitro.

Libraries were prepared by immunoSEQ multiplex PCR; TCRdb keeps only in-frame clonotypes and omits some of them. This sample carries over a thousand clones, roughly 79% of them seen once, and the ten largest clones take 7.5% to 10%. This TCR was sampled from a human donor in good health. Sequencing input: SpCas9-reactive Tregs (CD4+, CD25+, CD127-, CD137+, CD154-) from PBMCs; culture status not recorded.

For the CDR3, the DNA is TGTGCCAGCAGCTTAGCGTTCACAGATACGCAGTATTTT. Protein sequence: CASSLAFTDTQYF. The V and J genes are TRBV7-2 and TRBJ2-3; D gene unclear. The V gene's germline CDR1 is SGHTA and CDR2 FQGNSA. V was pared by 0 bases and J by 2 bases, with 3 bases between. This CDR3 has 13 residues.